These 30 T cell receptor beta chains were sequenced from one sample in a study. TCRdb fed the 5' RACE reads into MiXCR, producing one record per CDR3 protein. The repertoire holds approximately 10,000 distinct CDR3 sequences, with over 35% as singletons. Cells sorted as Tregs were CD4+, CD25+ and CD127-/low. Sequencing was performed on Tregs sorted from a lymph node. Receptors were obtained from a female donor with breast cancer.

As regards this clonotype: This CDR3 is missing its conserved last phenylalanine or tryptophan, likely due to a read error. The rearrangement uses TRBV4-1 and TRBJ2-7; D uncertain. Per germline, CDR1 MGHRA and CDR2 YSYEKL. V was cut by 1 base and J by 3 bases, with 7 bases left in between. The CDR3 spans 13 residues. The CDR3 nucleotides read TGCGCCAGCAGCCAAGGGGTGGACTACGAGCAGTACCTC. This translates into CASSQGVDYEQYL.

This clonotype was seen only once. DNA for the CDR3: TGTGCCAGCAGCTTAGTGGACGGGCGGGGTCACACGGACTACAATGAGCAGTTCTTC. This codes for CASSLVDGRGHTDYNEQFF. This chain connects TRBV7-9 to TRBJ2-1; the D gene is possibly TRBD2 (6 bases). Per the germline V gene, CDR1 is SEHNR and CDR2 is FQNEAQ (reference sequence). The CDR3 contains 19 residues. Trimming took off 1 base at V and 3 bases at J, with 22 bases between the two ends.

The chain combines TRBV7-2 with TRBJ2-1; D unresolved. Germline V gene lookup returns CDR1 SGHTA and CDR2 FQGNSA. CDR3 size: 13 residues. V was cut by 1 base and J by 6 bases, with 7 bases left in between. The CDR3 here is CASSLEAANEQFF. The CDR3, as DNA: TGTGCCAGCAGCTTAGAGGCAGCCAATGAGCAGTTCTTC. The variable domain in full, with the rest retrieved from reference TRBV7-2 and TRBJ2-1, is GAGVSQSPSNKVTEKGKDVELRCDPISGHTALYWYRQSLGQGLEFLIYFQGNSAPDKSGLPSDRFSAERTGGSVSTLTIQRTQQEDSAVYLCASSLEAANEQFFGPGTRLTVL.

J is TRBJ2-1 and V is TRBV6-1, with D unclear. Germline lookup yields CDR1 MNHNS and CDR2 SASEGT. V shed 8 bases and J shed 0 bases, with 11 bases lying between them. The CDR3 is 14 amino acids. The CDR3 DNA follows: TGTGCCAGCGGGTTAGCAAGCTCCTACAATGAGCAGTTCTTC. Translation: CASGLASSYNEQFF.

The DNA of the CDR3 is TGCGCCAGCAGCTTGACTAGCGGAACGACAGGGGAGACCCAGTACTTC. Amino acid sequence: CASSLTSGTTGETQYF. This chain joins TRBV5-1 and TRBJ2-5, with D tentatively TRBD2 (8 bases). Trimming left V 1 base short and J 5 bases short, with 18 bases between. CDR1 SGHRS and CDR2 YFSETQ come from the germline V gene. The CDR3 totals 16 residues.

The V call is TRBV5-1, the J call TRBJ2-5; the match to TRBD1 covers 9 bases. V lost 5 bases to trimming and J lost 2 bases; unmatched junction nucleotides: 7. The CDR3 is 15 amino acids. Germline V lookup: CDR1 SGHRS, CDR2 YFSETQ. Written as DNA, the CDR3 is TGCGCCAGCAGTCAGGGGGACAGGGAACAAGAGACCCAGTACTTC. Its translation is CASSQGDREQETQYF.

The chain combines TRBV20-1 with TRBJ2-3; 16 positions match TRBD2. Per the germline V gene, CDR1 is DFQATT and CDR2 is SNEGSKA (reference sequence). The trim removed 7 bases at V and 10 bases at J, leaving 17 bases unmatched. There are 17 residues in the CDR3. The CDR3 DNA sequence: TGCAGTGTCATTCCGGGACTAGCGGGAGGGCCGCAGGATGCGCAGTATTTT. As protein: CSVIPGLAGGPQDAQYF.

The chain uses TRBV9 and TRBJ2-3; 8 bases fit TRBD2. The germline V gene encodes CDR1 SGDLS and CDR2 YYNGEE. Trimming cost V 4 bases and J 1 base; bases outside gene matches: 11. This CDR3 contains 17 residues. The CDR3 here is CASSTRGSGGRTDTQYF. The CDR3 nucleotides are TGTGCCAGCAGCACCCGAGGGAGCGGGGGACGCACAGATACGCAGTATTTT.

The V and J genes are TRBV10-3 and TRBJ1-1, with no clear D. Germline lookup yields CDR1 ENHRY and CDR2 SYGVKD. The length of the CDR3 is 18 residues. The V end was cut by 5 bases, the J end by 1 base, with 23 bases between. CDR3 loop: CAISQGGGRTLENTEAFF. In DNA form, the CDR3 reads TGTGCCATCAGTCAAGGCGGAGGCCGAACCCTGGAGAACACTGAAGCTTTCTTT.

In this sample, this clonotype turned up a few times. This chain joins TRBV29-1 and TRBJ2-1, with TRBD2 matching over 8 bases. The CDR3 runs 13 residues. Germline CDR1 SQVTM, CDR2 ANQGSEA. With V trimmed by 2 bases and J by 9 bases, 6 bases remained unmatched. The CDR3 DNA reads as TGCAGCGTTGAATCCAGCGGGGGTGGTGAGCAGTTCTTC. Encoded protein: CSVESSGGGEQFF.

The CDR3, as DNA: TGTGCCAGCAGTTTGACGGGGTTTAACAATGAGCAGTTCTTC. This gives the protein CASSLTGFNNEQFF. V usage is TRBV27 and J usage is TRBJ2-1; D is possibly TRBD2 (5 bases). The CDR3 contains 14 residues. CDR1 and CDR2 (germline): MNHEY, SMNVEV (reference sequence). V was pared by 3 bases and J by 5 bases, with 11 bases between.

The gene calls are TRBV6-6 and TRBJ1-5; 7 nucleotides align to TRBD1. The trim removed 6 bases at V and 7 bases at J, leaving 9 bases unmatched. The germline V gene encodes CDR1 MNHNY and CDR2 SVGAGI (reference sequence). This CDR3 has 14 residues. The CDR3 reads CASRQTDRDQPQHF. CDR3 coding DNA: TGTGCCAGCAGGCAAACCGACAGGGACCAGCCCCAGCATTTT.

The genes are TRBV4-1 and TRBJ2-1; maybe TRBD2 (7 bases). Germline CDR1 and CDR2: MGHRA and YSYEKL. This CDR3 comprises 18 residues. V gave up 3 bases and J gave up 9 bases, with 27 bases separating them. The CDR3 sequence: CASSHIPRGTTAPGEQFF. CDR3 DNA sequence: TGCGCCAGCAGCCATATCCCAAGGGGGACTACCGCCCCTGGTGAGCAGTTCTTC.

This chain connects TRBV25-1 to TRBJ2-2, with D hard to call. The CDR3 consists of 16 residues. Per the germline V gene, CDR1 is MGHDK and CDR2 is SYGVNS. V was trimmed by 1 base and J by 1 base, leaving 10 bases between them. The CDR3 bases are TGTGCCAGCAGTGAATTCGTCCACAAGAACACCGGGGAGCTGTTTTTT. Amino acids: CASSEFVHKNTGELFF.

This rearrangement joins TRBV7-9 to TRBJ2-2; D uncertain. With 5 bases removed from V and 2 bases from J, the gap between germline ends came to 6 bases. CDR1 is SEHNR and CDR2 is FQNEAQ in the germline V gene (reference sequence). The CDR3 runs 13 residues. The CDR3 nucleotides read TGTGCCAGCAGCGCGCTCAACACCGGGGAGCTGTTTTTT. As protein: CASSALNTGELFF. The full variable domain, with the rest looked up from reference TRBV7-9 and TRBJ2-2, is DTGVSQNPRHKITKRGQNVTFRCDPISEHNRLYWYRQTLGQGPEFLTYFQNEAQLEKSRLLSDRFSAERPKGSFSTLEIQRTEQGDSAMYLCASSALNTGELFFGEGSRLTVL.

This clonotype was observed a handful of times. The chain is built from TRBV20-1 and TRBJ1-2, with 8 positions matching TRBD1. V lost 3 bases, J lost 6 bases, and 12 bases stayed unmatched. Germline V CDR1 and CDR2: DFQATT, SNEGSKA (reference sequence). This CDR3 is 15 amino acids long. CDR3 protein: CSASLERTGRNGYTF. The CDR3 coding sequence is TGCAGTGCTAGTCTAGAGCGGACAGGGAGAAATGGCTACACCTTC.

Notes on this clonotype: One junction end does not reproduce the germline sequence, and a read error may be involved. The rearrangement joins TRBV7-3 to TRBJ2-5, with TRBD2 identical over 8 bases. CDR3 length: 16 amino acids. Germline CDR1 reads SGHTA; CDR2 reads FQGTGA. CDR3 nucleotide sequence: TGTGCCAGTAGCTTAGGGACTAGACCGTACCAAGAGACCCAGTACTTC. Encoded protein: CASSLGTRPYQETQYF.

Only a few counts were recorded for this clonotype. Here the CDR3 DNA reads TGCAGTGCTATTGACAGGGGGCAGGATAATTCACCCCTCCACTTT. It is translated as CSAIDRGQDNSPLHF. This chain uses TRBV20-1 with TRBJ1-6; 10 bases are shared with TRBD1. Germline CDR1 is DFQATT and CDR2 is SNEGSKA (reference sequence). The CDR3 is made up of 15 amino acids. V gave up 4 bases and J gave up 5 bases; unmatched junction bases: 5.

The rearrangement joins TRBV7-9 to TRBJ1-1; D not certain. Between the trimmed V and J ends, which lost 5 bases and 1 base, there was a span of 17 bases. Per germline, CDR1 SEHNR and CDR2 FQNEAQ (reference sequence). The CDR3 spans 16 residues. In nucleotides, the CDR3 is TGTGCCAGCAGCCCAATTGTAGCAGACCCGAACACTGAAGCTTTCTTT. Translated: CASSPIVADPNTEAFF.

The table lists this clonotype with a few counts. The chain joins TRBV4-1 to TRBJ1-1; TRBD1 aligns across 9 bases. V shed 3 bases and J 1 base; nucleotides not matched to a gene: 0. The CDR3 covers 14 residues. CDR1 and CDR2 (germline): MGHRA, YSYEKL. For the CDR3, the DNA is TGCGCCAGCAGCCAGGGACAGGGGAACACTGAAGCTTTCTTT. Its translation: CASSQGQGNTEAFF.

This clonotype showed up just a few times. V gene TRBV4-1 combines with J gene TRBJ2-5; D is uncertain. The germline CDR1 and CDR2 sequences are MGHRA and YSYEKL. Trimming stripped 5 bases from V and 5 bases from J, with 6 bases between. CDR3 length equals 11 residues. For the CDR3, the DNA is TGCGCCAGCAGCTCCCAGGAGACCCAGTACTTC. Translation: CASSSQETQYF.

This clonotype turned up a few times. J is TRBJ2-1 and V is TRBV12-3 or TRBV12-4; 13 nucleotides align to TRBD2. Trimming took 2 bases from V and 4 from J; bases not matched to a gene: 8. This CDR3 region has 18 residues. CDR3 DNA: TGTGCCAGCAGTTTACCCCCGGGACTAGCGGGATCTTACAATGAGCAGTTCTTC. Its translation is CASSLPPGLAGSYNEQFF.

The chain links TRBV4-1 to TRBJ1-6; 11 nucleotides agree with TRBD1. From germline, CDR1 is MGHRA and CDR2 YSYEKL. Trimming cost V 1 base and J 11 bases; bases outside gene matches: 7. This CDR3 has 16 amino acids. The CDR3 here is CASSQARTGGDPPLHF. The CDR3 DNA follows: TGCGCCAGCAGCCAAGCGAGGACAGGGGGCGACCCACCCCTCCACTTT.

The chain is built from TRBV4-1 and TRBJ2-7, with a possible D match to TRBD2 (6 bases). Germline CDR1 reads MGHRA; CDR2 reads YSYEKL. With 1 base removed from V and 5 bases from J, the gap between germline ends came to 18 bases. This CDR3 contains 16 residues. The CDR3 spells CASSQVANGGSHEQYF. In DNA, the CDR3 is TGCGCCAGCAGCCAAGTTGCGAACGGGGGTTCCCACGAGCAGTACTTC.

This clonotype was seen a handful of times. The rearrangement links TRBV7-6 to TRBJ2-1; D is undetermined. The CDR3 is 17 residues long. In germline, CDR1 is SGHVS, CDR2 FNYEAQ. Trimming took 1 base from V and 0 from J, leaving 13 bases between them. CDR3 loop: CASSLVSSLSSYNEQFF. CDR3 sequence (DNA): TGTGCCAGCAGCTTAGTTTCTTCCCTGAGCTCCTACAATGAGCAGTTCTTC.

The chain uses TRBV29-1 and TRBJ1-2, with D hard to call. There are 12 residues in the CDR3. Trimming pared 4 bases from V and 4 bases from J, leaving 10 bases between. The germline gives CDR1 SQVTM, CDR2 ANQGSEA. CDR3 coding DNA: TGCAGCGTTGCCCAGCCTACCTATGGCTACACCTTC. Translated, it gives CSVAQPTYGYTF.

This clonotype occurred a few times. The chain recombines TRBV27 with TRBJ2-2; 7 bases align to TRBD1. J gave up 9 bases and V 6 bases, and 7 bases lay outside the gene matches. Germline V gene lookup returns CDR1 MNHEY and CDR2 SMNVEV (reference sequence). The CDR3 has 13 amino acids. For the CDR3, the DNA is TGTGCCAGCAGCTCATCACAGGGGTGGGAGCTGTTTTTT. Amino acids: CASSSSQGWELFF.

The chain has TRBV7-3 and TRBJ2-3, with 9 bases matching TRBD1. Germline V CDR1 and CDR2: SGHTA, FQGTGA. This CDR3 comprises 17 residues. The J segment lost 7 bases and the V segment lost 2 bases, leaving 13 bases of the junction unmatched. The CDR3 bases are TGTGCCAGCAGCTTATCCCCCGGGACAGGGTCGACAAATACGCAGTATTTT. Residues: CASSLSPGTGSTNTQYF.

The V gene is TRBV6-1, the J gene TRBJ2-7; no clear D gene. Per germline, CDR1 MNHNS and CDR2 SASEGT. The CDR3 is 15 residues long. V dropped 5 bases and J dropped 3 bases, with 17 bases sitting between them. The DNA for the CDR3 is TGTGCCAGCAGTTCGGGTCCCCAACTAAACTACGAGCAGTACTTC. This sequence encodes CASSSGPQLNYEQYF.

The chain uses TRBV3-1 and TRBJ2-1; weak D call: TRBD1 (6 bases). This CDR3 has 15 residues. In germline, CDR1 is LGHDT, CDR2 YNNKEL (reference sequence). V was shortened by 5 bases and J by 7 bases, with 18 bases between the two germline ends. This CDR3 reads CASSDAWGPGNEQFF. CDR3 in DNA: TGTGCCAGCAGCGACGCCTGGGGGCCAGGGAATGAGCAGTTCTTC.